This T cell receptor beta chain is drawn from a study of cytomegalovirus exposure and HLA in healthy donors (dated by TCRdb to about 2017). As for the study more broadly: According to an earlier analysis of several hundred of the donors, about 179 million T cells yielded approximately 120 million unique TCR beta sequences and 276 Gb of sequence data. On average, 235,054 unique TCR beta nucleotide sequences were sequenced per donor among several hundred genotyped donors of the cohort, with around 19% of those sequences being non-productive. Alongside the repertoire data, information on donor age, sex, ethnicity and CMV serostatus was compiled. To decide whether each TCR beta V gene segment behaved as functional or pseudogenic, an earlier analysis of 587 of the donors relied on high-throughput TCR beta sequencing. In addition to the first cohort of 500 to 850 subjects, a separate validation cohort of 120 different subjects was used. The T cell repertoires of 666 subjects were profiled by immunosequencing and related to cytomegalovirus serostatus. Class I and class II HLA loci were covered by the typing at four-digit resolution. Typing coverage differed by locus: A, B, C, DRB1 and DQB1 were typed in roughly 629-630 donors, DQA1 in 522, DPA1 in 600 to 610, and DPB1 in around 440. Rather than using new phenotypic data, the later analysis identified candidate immune exposures from TCR beta sequences and from how often those sequences occurred across donors. Every repertoire in the discovery cohort had been generated on one and the same sequencing platform. Because of strong linkage in the cohort, roughly five DR-DQ haplotypes were treated as single units for association and clustering. The aim of the study was to test whether cataloging public T cell receptors could identify signatures of past pathogen exposure. A later genetic analysis took genome-wide SNP genotypes for about three fifths of the roughly 700 donors and used that subset as a discovery cohort. Among the 398 genotyped donors, around 79% belonged to the genetic ancestry cluster associated with self-reported Caucasian donors. An early release covering around 630 HLA-typed donors comprised about 300 gigabases of sequencing data and tens of millions of unique TCR sequences. The study combined high-throughput TCR immunosequencing, statistical association of individual TCRs with disease status, and machine learning to predict cytomegalovirus infection status. To study patterns of TCR occurrence, a later analysis re-analyzed previously published TCR beta repertoires from 700 or so donors and added high-resolution HLA genotyping.

The junction carries 8 bases between V and J, which are trimmed by 0 bases and 0 bases respectively. From the cysteine up to the phenylalanine, the CDR3 has a length of 15 residues. Just CDR3 DNA is preserved here, 45 bases in frame from base 1. For CDR1 and CDR2, the germline V gene (reference sequence) lists MNHNY and SVGAGI. Receptor libraries were prepared by the immunoSEQ multiplex PCR assay. The multiplex PCR relied on a mix of 60 forward primers for TCR Vbeta segments and 13 reverse primers for TCR Jbeta segments. Amplification of the CDR3 region of rearranged TCR beta genes was performed with a multiplex PCR assay on genomic DNA. Amplified TCR beta libraries were sequenced as 87-base-pair reads on the Illumina HiSeq System. As for the authors' bioinformatics: Across the 500 to 700 repertoires, a later analysis counted 80 million or so unique TCR beta chains, 8.5 million to 12 million of which were shared by at least two donors. Raw reads were error-corrected and collapsed into unique sequences by a nearest-neighbor algorithm in which closely related sequences were merged to remove PCR and sequencing errors. CDR3 sequences were aligned to IMGT reference sequences to assign V, D and J gene segments. For a sequence to be retained, at least a six-nucleotide match to both a V gene segment and a J gene segment was required. Rearrangements were called productive when the CDR3 lacked stop codons and stayed in frame with V and J; all others were non-productive. Following IMGT convention, CDR3 was defined as the stretch from the second conserved V-encoded cysteine to the conserved J-encoded phenylalanine. The earlier analysis of fewer than 700 of the donors excluded sequences that lacked an unambiguous match to a single V gene segment. An earlier analysis of fewer than 750 of the donors called V segments functional above 56.7% productive rearrangements and segregating when the between-donor standard deviation exceeded 5%. A statistical classification framework was developed to diagnose cytomegalovirus status using the catalog of TCR beta chain sequences. In a later analysis, TCR nucleotide sequences were compared against IMGT/GENE-DB human TR gene sequences so that V and J genes could be assigned. Using the TCRdist pipeline, a later analysis assigned CDR3 sequences along with most-parsimonious VDJ recombination scenarios. A later analysis defined each TCR beta chain by its CDR3 amino acid sequence plus V-gene family, and excluded reads lacking a unique V-gene family. In a later analysis, 550 to 650 highly shared, low-generation-probability nucleotide sequences were removed to address suspected cross-contamination and a sequencing artifact. In a later analysis, a clonal expansion index for each public chain was calculated from normalized within-repertoire ranks of inferred template counts. In a later analysis, generation probabilities were computed with a VDJ recombination model fitted to out-of-frame rearrangements, and the resulting probabilities were checked against IGoR. In a later analysis, TCR-TCR, TCR-HLA and TCR-CMV co-occurrence was scored with hypergeometric tests, and a repertoire-size bias correction was applied to TCR pairs. A later analysis estimated false discovery rates by permuting HLA or CMV assignments 20 times. In a later analysis, co-occurring TCRs were grouped using DBSCAN, with TCRdist sequence similarity added in when clustering inside HLA-allele-positive subsets. Co-occurrence clustering excluded repertoires with fewer than 30,000 or more than 120,000 public chains, plus five with anomalous nucleotide sharing. The table was pulled from immuneACCESS by TCRdb, which kept in-frame rearrangements only. Such tables lose some clones; where checked, under half of the loss comes from unresolved V genes, and the rest has no known cause. The DNA gave D and trimming, while V, J and clone size come from that table. The data table for this sample lists roughly 34,000 clones. In total, the top ten clones hold roughly 4.7% of the sample.

Note on this clone: Its antigen remains unidentified.

The investigation overall reported the following: Compared with the roughly 670-donor mean, donors in an Asian-associated ancestry cluster had fewer N-insertions in productive TCRs, according to a later genetic analysis. The presence/absence analyses assumed that sequencing depth was roughly uniform across donors, and that assumption may not be true. The authors suggested that the approach could potentially be extended to other disease states and immunological phenotypes. The cohort was sequenced for TCR beta chains only, and without alpha or paired-chain data the features that could be detected were limited. In a later analysis, HLA-associated TCR beta chains were found to be more clonally expanded and to have lower generation probabilities than equally common non-associated chains. A later analysis reported that several top co-occurrence clusters appeared linked to parvovirus B19, influenza, CMV and Epstein-Barr virus. Correlated functional status among segregating V segments might be attributable to linkage disequilibrium, but an unknown experimental factor could not be ruled out. The classifier was reported to diagnose cytomegalovirus status with high specificity and sensitivity in both the original and validation cohorts. The 87-base-pair reads could not distinguish some IMGT-functional V segments, including TRBV6-2 and TRBV6-3, so those segments were excluded. The sequencing pipeline was judged likely to have produced a cluster of highly shared sequence variants as a technical artifact. While some public TCRs were present in many individuals, most TCR sequences turned up only very rarely across donors. CMV serostatus was the only immune exposure information available for the cohort. In a later analysis, TCR association rates were found to vary across HLA loci, with the most associated TCRs seen for DRB1 alleles and the fewest for HLA-C alleles. A few of the identified cytomegalovirus-associated TCR beta chains were confirmed in vitro to be specific for cytomegalovirus antigens. Because counts were too low, some 17 rarely observed V segments, including chromosome 9 orphons, were left out of the earlier analysis of roughly 600 of the donors. The study listed 150 to 200 TCR beta chains as associated with cytomegalovirus. When HLA alleles, especially DR and DQ, strongly co-occurred, attributing TCR associations to individual alleles was difficult. Specific HLA alleles were associated with more than 15,000 TCR beta sequences at a false discovery rate of 0.05 in a later analysis. An association between a missense DCLRE1C variant and V-gene and J-gene trimming of TCR beta chains was found in a later genetic analysis and replicated in an independent cohort. According to a later analysis, most CMV-associated TCR beta chains appeared to be HLA-restricted, and the HLA associations seemed to be driven largely by CMV exposure. HLA typing was unavailable for some donors at each locus, so association tests used only the typed subset. In an earlier analysis of roughly 500 of the donors, most TCR beta V segments appeared in productive rearrangements about 87% or about 30% of the time, broadly matching IMGT annotations. A further reported finding was that TCR beta sequences accurately predicted the HLA-A and HLA-B alleles for most subjects in the first cohort.

The cohort comprised fewer than 750 healthy bone marrow donors. At the time of sampling, every cohort member was nominally healthy, though immune exposures that went unrecorded were likely present. The donor was CMV seropositive and was included in the group of 250 to 350 seropositive cohort members. A peripheral blood sample was collected from each donor, and TCR beta sequencing was performed on peripheral blood mononuclear cells. The Qiagen DNeasy Blood Extraction Kit was used to extract genomic DNA from the blood cell samples. The receptor was isolated from a woman aged 40 to 50 in good health and CMV-seropositive. Recombination joined TRBV6-6 with TRBJ1-2, with no confidently assigned D gene. The material sequenced was PBMCs. The DNA reads TGTGCCAGCAGTTACTCATTCACGGCTAACTATGGCTACACCTTC. It encodes CASSYSFTANYGYTF.